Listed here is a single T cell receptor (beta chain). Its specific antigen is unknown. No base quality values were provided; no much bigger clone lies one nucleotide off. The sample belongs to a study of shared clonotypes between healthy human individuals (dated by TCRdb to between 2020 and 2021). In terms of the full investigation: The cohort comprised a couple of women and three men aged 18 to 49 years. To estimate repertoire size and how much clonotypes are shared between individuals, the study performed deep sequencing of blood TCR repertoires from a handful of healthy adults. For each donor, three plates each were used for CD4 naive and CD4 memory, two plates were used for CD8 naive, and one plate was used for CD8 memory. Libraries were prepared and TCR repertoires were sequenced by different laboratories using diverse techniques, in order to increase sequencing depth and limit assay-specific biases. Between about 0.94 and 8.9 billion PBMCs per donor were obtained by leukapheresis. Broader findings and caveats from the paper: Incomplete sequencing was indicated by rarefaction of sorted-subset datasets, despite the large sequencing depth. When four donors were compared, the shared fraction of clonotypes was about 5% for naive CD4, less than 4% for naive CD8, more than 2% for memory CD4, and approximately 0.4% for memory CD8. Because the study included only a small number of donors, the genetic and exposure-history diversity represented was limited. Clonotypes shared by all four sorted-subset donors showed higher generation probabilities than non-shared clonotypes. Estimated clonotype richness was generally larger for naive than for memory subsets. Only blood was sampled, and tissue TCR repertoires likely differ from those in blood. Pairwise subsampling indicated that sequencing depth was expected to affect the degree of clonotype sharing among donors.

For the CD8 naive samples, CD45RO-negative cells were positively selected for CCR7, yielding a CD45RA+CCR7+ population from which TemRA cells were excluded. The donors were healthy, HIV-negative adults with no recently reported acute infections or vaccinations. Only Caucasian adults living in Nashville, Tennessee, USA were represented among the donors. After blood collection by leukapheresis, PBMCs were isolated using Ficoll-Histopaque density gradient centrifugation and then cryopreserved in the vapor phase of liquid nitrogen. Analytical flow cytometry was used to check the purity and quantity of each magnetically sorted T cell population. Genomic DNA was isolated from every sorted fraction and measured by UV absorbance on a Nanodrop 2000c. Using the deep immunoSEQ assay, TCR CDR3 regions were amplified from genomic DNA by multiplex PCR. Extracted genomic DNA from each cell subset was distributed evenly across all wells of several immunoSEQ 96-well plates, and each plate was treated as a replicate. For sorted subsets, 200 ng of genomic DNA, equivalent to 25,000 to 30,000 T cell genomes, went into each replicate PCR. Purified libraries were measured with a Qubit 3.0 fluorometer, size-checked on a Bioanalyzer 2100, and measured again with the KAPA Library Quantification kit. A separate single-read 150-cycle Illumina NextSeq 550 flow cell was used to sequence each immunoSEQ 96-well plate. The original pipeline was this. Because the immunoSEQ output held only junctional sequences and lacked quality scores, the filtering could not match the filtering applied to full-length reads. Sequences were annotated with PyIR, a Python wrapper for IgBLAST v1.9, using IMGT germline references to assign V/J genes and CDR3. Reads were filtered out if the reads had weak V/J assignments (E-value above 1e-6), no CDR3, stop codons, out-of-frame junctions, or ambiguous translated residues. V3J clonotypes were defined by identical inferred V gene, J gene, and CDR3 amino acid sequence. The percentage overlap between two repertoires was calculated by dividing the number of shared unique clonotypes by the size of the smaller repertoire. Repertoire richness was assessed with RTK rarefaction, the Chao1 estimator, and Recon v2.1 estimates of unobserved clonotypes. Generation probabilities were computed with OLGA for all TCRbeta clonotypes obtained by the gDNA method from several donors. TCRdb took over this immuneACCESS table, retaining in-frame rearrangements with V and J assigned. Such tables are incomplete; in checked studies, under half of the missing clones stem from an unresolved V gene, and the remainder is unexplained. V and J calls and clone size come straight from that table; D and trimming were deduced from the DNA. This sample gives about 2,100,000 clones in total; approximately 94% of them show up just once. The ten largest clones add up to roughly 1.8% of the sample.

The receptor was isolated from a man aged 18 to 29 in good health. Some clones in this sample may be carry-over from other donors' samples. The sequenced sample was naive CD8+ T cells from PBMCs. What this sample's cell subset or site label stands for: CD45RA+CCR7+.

The CDR3 loop reads CASSPNLPGVEQFF. The DNA reads as follows: TGCGCCAGCAGCCCGAACCTACCCGGTGTAGAGCAGTTCTTC. This sequence uses TRBV5-1 and TRBJ2-1; a confident D gene designation cannot be given. Reading from cysteine to phenylalanine, the CDR3 counts 14 amino acids. Just the 42-base CDR3 DNA is kept, in frame starting at base 1. Via the germline V gene, CDR1 is SGHRS and CDR2 YFSETQ. The V and J ends are trimmed by 4 bases and 10 bases, leaving 18 bases between them.